The 26 T cell receptor beta chains given below trace back to one sample, sequenced in a study of Graves' ophthalmopathy and Graves' hyperthyroidism (dated by TCRdb to the late 2010s). Sequencing took place on an Illumina HiSeq 2000. For repertoire sequencing, the TCR beta CDR3 regions were amplified from RNA transcripts. A first-round RT-PCR used HTBI primers with the Qiagen OneStep RT-PCR kit, followed by a second-round multiplex PCR, size selection and purification. TCRdb trimmed public reads at Q25 via fastp, called clones via MiXCR and kept in-frame beta chains. CDR3 protein duplicates are merged, each entry listing the most common genes and DNA. The sample records hundreds of thousands of distinct CDR3 sequences, 22% of which are singletons. The top ten constitute approximately 7% of the sample. Sequenced sample: peripheral blood. The receptor set was obtained from a woman younger than 35 with stable Graves' hyperthyroidism. Some clones in this sample may be carry-over from other donors' samples. Donor details come from another sample of the same person, matched by shared clones.

This clonotype was observed a handful of times. The gene calls are TRBV15 and TRBJ1-1, with a possible D match to TRBD1 (6 bases). Per the germline V gene, CDR1 is LNHNV and CDR2 is YYDKDF (reference sequence). CDR3 size: 13 residues. V dropped 1 base and J dropped 7 bases, with 10 bases sitting between them. Here the CDR3 reads CATSRVVRGEAFF. CDR3 coding DNA: TGTGCCACCAGCAGAGTAGTCAGGGGTGAAGCTTTCTTT.

This clonotype was seen more than once but under ten times. The chain has TRBV30 and TRBJ2-7; D uncertain. CDR1 is GTSNPN, CDR2 SVGIG, per germline (reference sequence). The CDR3 is 14 residues long. V shed 1 base and J shed 2 bases, with 12 bases lying between them. In nucleotides, the CDR3 is TGTGCCTGGAGTGCGGCCATGGGCGCCTACGAGCAGTACTTC. Protein sequence: CAWSAAMGAYEQYF.

This clonotype was seen more than once but under ten times. J is TRBJ2-6 and V is TRBV11-2, with 8 bases fitting TRBD1. Germline CDR1 SGHAT, CDR2 FQNNGV. The length of the CDR3 is 16 residues. Losses at the gene ends were 2 bases for V and 2 bases for J; bases not matched to a gene: 2. The CDR3 here is CASSLNRGTGANVLTF. The DNA for the CDR3 is TGTGCCAGCAGCTTAAACAGGGGGACTGGGGCCAACGTCCTGACTTTC.

This chain uses TRBV6-2 or TRBV6-3 with TRBJ2-1; either TRBD1 or TRBD2 may fit D (5 bases each). Trimming took off 5 bases at V and 7 bases at J, with 12 bases between the two ends. The germline gives CDR1 MNHEY, CDR2 SVGEGT. The CDR3 spans 13 residues. This CDR3 reads CASSPGTNNEQFF. The CDR3 coding sequence is TGTGCCAGCAGTCCCGGGACGAATAATGAGCAGTTCTTC.

This chain links TRBV6-1 with TRBJ2-5, with 9 bases matching TRBD2. CDR3 length: 15 amino acids. CDR1 is MNHNS, CDR2 SASEGT, per germline. V shed 4 bases and J 2 bases; nucleotides not matched to a gene: 5. The CDR3 nucleotides are TGTGCCAGCAGTGTCGGCGGGGGGGAGCAAGAGACCCAGTACTTC. It codes for CASSVGGGEQETQYF.

This clonotype was found many times. V usage is TRBV7-2 and J usage is TRBJ1-2; 9 positions agree with TRBD1. Per germline, CDR1 SGHTA and CDR2 FQGNSA. The CDR3 spans 15 residues. The J segment lost 5 bases and the V segment lost 5 bases, leaving 9 bases of the junction unmatched. DNA for the CDR3: TGTGCCAGCAGCCGTGAACAGGGGGCATGGTATGGCTACACCTTC. Its translation is CASSREQGAWYGYTF.

This chain uses TRBV12-5 with TRBJ2-2, with D tentatively TRBD1 or TRBD2 (6 bases each). The ends were cut back, 2 bases at V and 2 bases at J, with 9 bases in the middle. This CDR3 region has 15 residues. CDR1 is LGHNT and CDR2 is FRNRAP in the germline V gene. This chain's CDR3 is CASGLWGANTGELFF. In DNA form, the CDR3 reads TGTGCTAGTGGTTTGTGGGGGGCAAACACCGGGGAGCTGTTTTTT.

At least ten counts were recorded for this clonotype. The rearrangement links TRBV6-1 to TRBJ1-5, with a weak D call TRBD1 (6 bases). This CDR3 spans 15 amino acids. Trimming took off 7 bases at V and 1 base at J, with 14 bases between the two ends. Looked up from germline, CDR1 is MNHNS and CDR2 is SASEGT. The CDR3 protein is CASKPPGHSNQPQHF. CDR3 in DNA: TGTGCCAGCAAGCCTCCGGGACACAGCAATCAGCCCCAGCATTTT.

The chain carries TRBV12-3 or TRBV12-4 and TRBJ1-5; possible D gene TRBD1, 5 bases. The CDR3 spans 15 residues. Deletions cut 3 bases from V and 0 bases from J, with 9 bases between. The CDR3 DNA follows: TGTGCCAGCAGTTTGGGACGCGCTAGCAATCAGCCCCAGCATTTT. It yields the protein CASSLGRASNQPQHF.

This clonotype turned up a few times. The rearrangement uses TRBV18 and TRBJ2-2; D is unresolved. Trimming shortened V by 1 base and J by 0 bases, and 9 bases separated the two germline ends. This CDR3 has 16 amino acids. Germline values: CDR1 KGHSH, CDR2 LQKENI. In nucleotides, the CDR3 is TGTGCCAGCTCACCACTCGCACCTACGAACACCGGGGAGCTGTTTTTT. Residues: CASSPLAPTNTGELFF.

This sequence joins TRBV7-2 and TRBJ2-7; 8 bases fit TRBD1. The CDR3 is made up of 14 amino acids. Germline CDR1 is SGHTA and CDR2 is FQGNSA. With 4 bases clipped from V and 2 bases from J, the junction kept 4 bases outside the gene matches. CDR3 in amino acids: CASSYDRGAYEQYF. In nucleotides, the CDR3 is TGTGCCAGCAGCTATGACAGGGGAGCCTACGAGCAGTACTTC.

About this clonotype itself: Since a much larger clone is just one base distant, this may be a read error. The chain is built from TRBV7-3 and TRBJ1-1; 8 bases fit TRBD1. CDR1 and CDR2 from the germline V gene are SGHTA and FQGTGA. The CDR3 covers 14 residues. Trimming cost V 10 bases and J 4 bases; bases outside gene matches: 11. The CDR3 loop reads CAIRVTGESTEAFF. As DNA, the CDR3 is TGTGCCATCAGAGTGACAGGGGAATCCACTGAAGCTTTCTTT.

In this sample, this clonotype turned up many times. The V call is TRBV20-1, the J call TRBJ2-7; D gene ambiguous. Between the trimmed V and J ends, which lost 0 bases and 3 bases, there was a span of 15 bases. The germline gives CDR1 DFQATT, CDR2 SNEGSKA (reference sequence). CDR3 length: 15 amino acids. CDR3 sequence: CSARDRRLWSYEQYF. The CDR3 DNA sequence: TGCAGTGCTAGAGATCGGCGACTTTGGAGCTACGAGCAGTACTTC.

The CDR3 nucleotides read TGTGCCAGCAGCTTAGCAGTAGGGGTCTATGGCTACACCTTC. It specifies CASSLAVGVYGYTF. The chain carries TRBV7-9 and TRBJ1-2; D perhaps matches TRBD1 (5 bases). Germline V CDR1 and CDR2: SEHNR, FQNEAQ (reference sequence). CDR3 length equals 14 residues. V gave up 0 bases and J gave up 4 bases, with 9 bases separating them. Filled out from reference TRBV7-9 and TRBJ1-2, the complete variable domain reads DTGVSQNPRHKITKRGQNVTFRCDPISEHNRLYWYRQTLGQGPEFLTYFQNEAQLEKSRLLSDRFSAERPKGSFSTLEIQRTEQGDSAMYLCASSLAVGVYGYTFGSGTRLTVV.

This clonotype was observed many times. The chain links TRBV9 to TRBJ2-7, with 7 nucleotides matching TRBD1. The CDR3 is made up of 14 amino acids. The ends lost 3 bases at V and 2 bases at J; junction bases unmatched: 5. Germline assignment: CDR1 SGDLS and CDR2 YYNGEE. The CDR3 loop is CASSEAGTAYEQYF. The DNA for the CDR3 is TGTGCCAGCAGCGAGGCCGGGACAGCCTACGAGCAGTACTTC.

In this sample, this clonotype turned up many times. This chain joins TRBV30 and TRBJ1-2; D uncertain. The germline gives CDR1 GTSNPN, CDR2 SVGIG (reference sequence). The CDR3 is 14 residues long. Trimming stripped 3 bases from V and 4 bases from J, with 15 bases between. The CDR3 nucleotides read TGTGCCTGGAGAGGACGGCGGGTCCTCTATGGCTACACCTTC. Translation gives CAWRGRRVLYGYTF.

Only a few counts were recorded for this clonotype. A much larger clone lies a single base off, so this may be a read error. The rearrangement uses TRBV6-5 and TRBJ2-4; no reliable D call. Per the germline V gene, CDR1 is MNHEY and CDR2 is SVGAGI. This CDR3 has 14 amino acids. CDR3 in DNA: TGTGCCGGCAGTTACCGTGGGACCAAAAACATTCAGTACTTC. It encodes CAGSYRGTKNIQYF.

Comment on this clonotype: A read error may produce the germline difference seen at one junction end. The rearrangement links TRBV5-1 to TRBJ2-4; the D gene is possibly TRBD2 (5 bases). CDR3 size: 15 residues. CDR1 and CDR2 (germline): SGHRS, YFSETQ. CDR3 DNA: TGCGCCGGCAGCTTGACGTCTAGCTCCTTGGCCATTCAGTACTTC. This sequence encodes CAGSLTSSSLAIQYF.

This clonotype appeared many times. The chain combines TRBV11-2 with TRBJ1-1; the D gene is possibly TRBD1 (5 bases). The CDR3 sequence is 14 residues long. Trimming pared 1 base from V and 5 bases from J, leaving 11 bases between. Per germline, CDR1 SGHAT and CDR2 FQNNGV. The CDR3 protein is CASSLGGVGTEAFF. The CDR3 nucleotides are TGTGCCAGCAGCTTAGGAGGGGTAGGGACTGAAGCTTTCTTT.

This clonotype was counted at least ten times. The V call is TRBV27, the J call TRBJ2-7; TRBD2 is a possible D gene (6 bases). The CDR3 is 14 residues long. V lost 1 base, J lost 7 bases, and 14 bases lay in between. From germline, CDR1 is MNHEY and CDR2 SMNVEV (reference sequence). DNA for the CDR3: TGTGCCAGCAGTTTATTATCCTCCCGGGAGGAGCAGTACTTC. This codes for CASSLLSSREEQYF.

This clonotype was counted at least ten times. The chain links TRBV6-8 to TRBJ2-7; TRBD1 matches at 10 bases. Trimming took 0 bases from V and 0 from J; bases not matched to a gene: 2. This CDR3 is 16 amino acids long. CDR1 and CDR2 (germline): MNHGY, SAAAGT. CDR3 sequence: CASSYSDRGRSYEQYF. The CDR3 region has the DNA TGTGCCAGCAGTTACTCAGACAGGGGGCGCTCCTACGAGCAGTACTTC.

This clonotype occurred a few times. The DNA for the CDR3 is TGCAGCTCTATCGTCCAGCAGAACACTGAAGCTTTCTTT. It specifies CSSIVQQNTEAFF. V is TRBV29-1 and J is TRBJ1-1; D remains unclear. This CDR3 region has 13 residues. V lost 8 bases to trimming and J lost 1 base, with 14 bases between them. Germline CDR1 reads SQVTM; CDR2 reads ANQGSEA.

This clonotype was observed at least ten times. The chain has TRBV30 and TRBJ1-5; D unresolved. The V and J ends lost 1 base and 4 bases respectively, with 8 bases between them. The CDR3 spans 13 residues. Germline V gives CDR1 GTSNPN, CDR2 SVGIG (reference sequence). The CDR3 coding sequence is TGTGCCTGGAGTGAGTACGTTAATCAGCCCCAGCATTTT. Translating gives CAWSEYVNQPQHF.

This clonotype was seen at least ten times. The V call is TRBV28, the J call TRBJ1-5; TRBD1 might be the D (5 bases). This CDR3 contains 15 residues. V shed 0 bases and J shed 0 bases, with 6 bases lying between them. Germline V gene lookup returns CDR1 MDHEN and CDR2 SYDVKM. The CDR3 is CASSLWTDSNQPQHF. The DNA for the CDR3 is TGTGCCAGCAGTTTATGGACAGATAGCAATCAGCCCCAGCATTTT.

This clonotype was recorded at least ten times. This chain uses TRBV7-9 with TRBJ2-5; TRBD2 agrees at 9 bases. The CDR3 spans 16 residues. Trimming removed 5 bases from V and 5 bases from J; junction bases left unmatched: 12. CDR1 and CDR2 from the germline V gene are SEHNR and FQNEAQ (reference sequence). Here the CDR3 DNA reads TGTGCCAGCAGCACGTTAGCGGGAGTGGGCGAGGAGACCCAGTACTTC. It translates to CASSTLAGVGEETQYF. Together with reference TRBV7-9 and TRBJ2-5, the CDR3 gives the full variable domain: DTGVSQNPRHKITKRGQNVTFRCDPISEHNRLYWYRQTLGQGPEFLTYFQNEAQLEKSRLLSDRFSAERPKGSFSTLEIQRTEQGDSAMYLCASSTLAGVGEETQYFGPGTRLLVL.

Concerning this clonotype: A much larger clone is a single base away; this may be a read error. The chain carries TRBV6-1 and TRBJ1-6; maybe TRBD1 (6 bases). V was clipped by 11 bases and J by 10 bases, with 24 bases between them. Germline assignment: CDR1 MNHNS and CDR2 SASEGT. The CDR3 extends over 15 amino acids. CDR3 nucleotides: TGTGCCGGCAAGGGGGGCGCGGTTGCTGAGTCACCCCTCCACTTT. Its translation: CAGKGGAVAESPLHF.